Listed below are T cell receptor beta chains from one sample, sequenced in a study of T cell responses to AZD1222 COVID-19 vaccine. Libraries were prepared by immunoSEQ multiplex PCR; TCRdb keeps only in-frame clonotypes and omits some of them. The table shows 20,000 or so clones, with roughly 84% occurring only once. The input for sequencing was peripheral blood, taken 28 days after the second AZD1222 dose. Source of these receptors: an adult who received the AZD1222 COVID-19 vaccine. Each CDR3 is given with its conserved first and last residue. A D gene is named only where the DNA matches it firmly. Clone size, where shown, is once, few, many, or a class for clones that have expanded.

j_gene | abundance | d_gene | v_gene | CDR3nt | CDR3aa
TRBJ1-2 | - | - | TRBV19 | TGTGCCAGTAGTGTCGCAGGGCCCGACTATGGCTACACCTTC | CASSVAGPDYGYTF
TRBJ2-7 | - | TRBD2 | TRBV5-5 | TGTGCCAGCAGCTCCCCGGCTAGCGGGAGGTTCGACGAGCAGTACTTC | CASSSPASGRFDEQYF
TRBJ1-2 | - | TRBD1 | TRBV5-5 | TGTGCCAGCAGCATGCCGGACAGGGGGCACTATGGCTACACCTTC | CASSMPDRGHYGYTF
TRBJ1-4 | - | - | TRBV5-5 | TGTGCCAGCAGCTTGGCACGACTGCTAGAAGAAAAACTGTTTTTT | CASSLARLLEEKLFF
TRBJ1-3 | - | TRBD1 | TRBV6-5 | TGTGCCAGCAGTTTACAGGGGACCACTGGAAACACCATATATTTT | CASSLQGTTGNTIYF
TRBJ1-4 | few | - | TRBV11-2 | TGTGCCAGCAGCCCCGAGACCACCTGGGGCGAAAAACTGTTTTTT | CASSPETTWGEKLFF
TRBJ1-2 | once | TRBD1 | TRBV24-1 | TGTGCCACCGAGTCCCGGAGACAGGGAGGAGGCTACACCTTC | CATESRRQGGGYTF
TRBJ2-2 | - | - | TRBV27 | TGTGCCAGCAGTTTATCGGGGAACACCGGGGAGCTGTTTTTT | CASSLSGNTGELFF
TRBJ2-7 | few | - | TRBV4-2 | TGTGCCAGCAGCCAAGATCGTCTAGCTTACGAGCAGTACTTC | CASSQDRLAYEQYF
TRBJ2-7 | - | - | TRBV7-9 | TGTGCCAGCAGCACGGGACTTGGCGAGCAGTACTTC | CASSTGLGEQYF
TRBJ2-1 | - | - | TRBV2 | TGTGCCAGCATGATACCGGGAGCCTCGGCCTACAATGAGCAGTTCTTC | CASMIPGASAYNEQFF
TRBJ2-5 | - | TRBD2 | TRBV9 | TGTGCCAGCAGCTCGGGGGCTAGCGGGAGCCCAGAGACCCAGTACTTC | CASSSGASGSPETQYF
TRBJ2-3 | - | TRBD2 | TRBV2 | TGTGCCAGCAGACAAGCGGGAGGGGGGGCAGATACGCAGTATTTT | CASRQAGGGADTQYF
TRBJ2-2 | few | TRBD2 | TRBV11-2 | TGTGCCAGCAGGCGTTCGGGGAGCGGGAGGAGGGACACCGGGGAGCTGTTTTTT | CASRRSGSGRRDTGELFF
TRBJ2-1 | few | - | TRBV7-3 | TGTGCCAGCAGCACCAGCGGCTCCTCCTACAATGAGCAGTTCTTC | CASSTSGSSYNEQFF
TRBJ1-5 | once | - | TRBV7-6 | TGTGCCAGCAGTCGGGGTAATAGCAATCAGCCCCAGCATTTT | CASSRGNSNQPQHF
TRBJ1-2 | few | TRBD1 | TRBV27 | TGTGCCAGCAGTTTTTCGTACAGGGGGAGGGGGATGGACTATGGCTACACCTTC | CASSFSYRGRGMDYGYTF
TRBJ2-3 | - | - | TRBV19 | TGTGCCAGTAGTATCTCCAAGACGCGCACAGATACGCAGTATTTT | CASSISKTRTDTQYF
TRBJ2-2 | - | - | TRBV7-2 | TGTGCCAGCAGCTTAGCTCTAGCCCTGACCGGGGAGCTGTTTTTT | CASSLALALTGELFF
TRBJ2-3 | - | - | TRBV3-1/TRBV3-2 | TGTGCCAGCAGCCAAGATCTATCGGCAGATACGCAGTATTTT | CASSQDLSADTQYF
TRBJ1-1 | - | - | TRBV2 | TGTGCCAGCAAAAGAACAGGGAACACTGAAGCTTTCTTT | CASKRTGNTEAFF
TRBJ2-1 | - | - | TRBV7-6 | TGTGCCAGCAGCTTACAGGCGGTAGCGGCAAATGAGCAGTTCTTC | CASSLQAVAANEQFF
TRBJ2-1 | once | - | TRBV5-1 | TGCGCCAGCAGCTTGGCCGTCGGGAGTGGCAATGAGCAGTTCTTC | CASSLAVGSGNEQFF
TRBJ1-6 | - | - | TRBV10-1 | TGCGCCAGCAGTGAGGACAGTAATTCACCCCTCCACTTT | CASSEDSNSPLHF
TRBJ2-5 | - | - | TRBV2 | TGTGCCAGCAGTGAAATTAGGGGGTCGGGGGAGACCCAGTACTTC | CASSEIRGSGETQYF
TRBJ2-7 | few | - | TRBV7-8 | TGTGCCAGCAGCTTAGAGGGGGACGGTTACGTCTACGAGCAGTACTTC | CASSLEGDGYVYEQYF
TRBJ2-3 | - | - | TRBV5-4 | TGTGCCAGCAGCTTGGCGGCACCCCGAGGGACAGATACGCAGTATTTT | CASSLAAPRGTDTQYF
TRBJ2-5 | - | - | TRBV5-1 | TGCGCCAGCAGCACGAGCCTCGGCCAAGAGACCCAGTACTTC | CASSTSLGQETQYF
TRBJ2-5 | - | - | TRBV11-3 | TGTGCCAGCAGCCCCGGGCGGACCATTCAAGAGACCCAGTACTTC | CASSPGRTIQETQYF
TRBJ2-1 | - | - | TRBV30 | TGTGCCTGGACGACGGGTCGTCGGGGCAGCAATGAGCAGTTCTTC | CAWTTGRRGSNEQFF
TRBJ2-7 | - | - | TRBV18 | TGTGCCAGCTCACCGCCCGACAGAACCTACGAGCAGTACTTC | CASSPPDRTYEQYF
TRBJ2-5 | - | - | TRBV5-8 | TGTGCCAGCACCCCGGGGGGCCCCGAGGAGACCCAGTACTTC | CASTPGGPEETQYF
TRBJ1-4 | once | - | TRBV11-3 | TGTGCCAGCAGGGGGGTCACAAATGAAAAACTGTTTTTT | CASRGVTNEKLFF
TRBJ1-5 | - | - | TRBV2 | TGTGCCAGCAGTGACCAGACCAATCAGCCCCAGCATTTT | CASSDQTNQPQHF
TRBJ2-1 | - | - | TRBV7-3 | TGTGCCAGCAGCTTTGGGGGGAGTGGTTGGAATGAGCAGTTCTTC | CASSFGGSGWNEQFF
TRBJ2-5 | - | - | TRBV27 | TGTGCCAGCAGTTTACAGTTTCGGGAGACCCAGTACTTC | CASSLQFRETQYF
TRBJ1-2 | - | - | TRBV28 | TGTGCCAGCAGTCCCCCAGCCAGGGGAGGGTATGGCTACACCTTC | CASSPPARGGYGYTF
TRBJ1-5 | few | - | TRBV27 | TGTGCCAGCAGTTCACTCGGGGGCCGCGAAAATCAGCCCCAGCATTTT | CASSSLGGRENQPQHF
TRBJ2-7 | - | - | TRBV21-1 | TGTGCCAGCAGAGGGACTAGCGGGAGTTACGAGCAGTACTTC | CASRGTSGSYEQYF
TRBJ1-3 | - | - | TRBV7-6 | TGTGCCAGCAGCCCCCCCCCGGACTCCAGGACGTCGGGAAACACCATATATTTT | CASSPPPDSRTSGNTIYF
TRBJ2-1 | - | TRBD2 | TRBV19 | TGTGCCAGCAACGCGGGAGTAACCTACAATGAGCAGTTCTTC | CASNAGVTYNEQFF
TRBJ2-5 | - | TRBD1 | TRBV4-1 | TGCGCCAGCAGCCAGATCCGGGACAGGGAAGAGACCCAGTACTTC | CASSQIRDREETQYF
TRBJ2-1 | - | TRBD2 | TRBV7-2 | TGTGCCAGCAGCTTAGCGGGGCTAGCGGGAGGGCCCATCTATTACTATGAGCAGTTCTTC | CASSLAGLAGGPIYYYEQFF
TRBJ1-2 | - | TRBD1 | TRBV19 | TGTGCCACCATAAGGACAGGGGGACCCTATGGCTACACCTTC | CATIRTGGPYGYTF
TRBJ2-5 | - | TRBD2 | TRBV19 | TGTGCCAGTAGTATGACTAGCGGTTACCAAGAGACCCAGTACTTC | CASSMTSGYQETQYF
TRBJ1-6 | - | - | TRBV6-6 | TGTGCCAGCAGTTACTCGATCTACTCACCCCTCCACTTT | CASSYSIYSPLHF
TRBJ1-2 | - | TRBD1 | TRBV6-6 | TGTGCCAGCAGTTACTCGGGACAGTCCTATGGCTACACCTTC | CASSYSGQSYGYTF
TRBJ2-1 | - | TRBD2 | TRBV6-1 | TGTGCCAGCAGTGAGACTAGCGGGAGCTATGAGCAGTTCTTC | CASSETSGSYEQFF
TRBJ2-1 | - | TRBD2 | TRBV7-2 | TGTGCCAGCAGCTTAGCCCAAGCGGGGGGCAATGAGCAGTTCTTC | CASSLAQAGGNEQFF
TRBJ2-3 | - | TRBD2 | TRBV30 | TGTGCCTGGAGTGTTAGCGGGAGTGGTACGCAGTATTTT | CAWSVSGSGTQYF
TRBJ1-1 | - | - | TRBV19 | TGTGCCAGTAGTACTACAGGGATGGTCGCTTTCTTT | CASSTTGMVAFF
TRBJ2-2 | - | TRBD2 | TRBV9 | TGTGCCAGCAGCGTTAGCGGGACTAGCGGGGGGAACACCGGGGAGCTGTTTTTT | CASSVSGTSGGNTGELFF
TRBJ2-1 | - | - | TRBV7-3 | TGTGCCAGCAGCTACCACAATGAGCAGTTCTTC | CASSYHNEQFF